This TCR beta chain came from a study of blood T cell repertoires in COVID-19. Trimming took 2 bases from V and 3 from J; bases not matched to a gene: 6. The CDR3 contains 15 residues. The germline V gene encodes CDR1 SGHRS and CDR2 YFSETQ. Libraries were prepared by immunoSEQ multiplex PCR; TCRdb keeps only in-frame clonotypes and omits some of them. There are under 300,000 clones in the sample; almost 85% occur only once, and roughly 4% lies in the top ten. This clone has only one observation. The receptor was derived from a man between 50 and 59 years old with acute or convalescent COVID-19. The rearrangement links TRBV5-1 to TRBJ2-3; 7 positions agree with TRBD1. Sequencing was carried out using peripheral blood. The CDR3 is CASSFDRASTDTQYF. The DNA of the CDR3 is TGCGCCAGCAGCTTCGACAGGGCAAGTACAGATACGCAGTATTTT.